These 18 T cell receptor beta chains were all obtained from the same sample, sequenced in a study of T-cell reconstitution after alpha-beta-depleted transplantation in children. This sample's TCRbeta library carried unique molecular identifier barcodes. From the PCR reads, TCRdb called clonotypes with MiXCR, one entry per CDR3 protein. This table has 500,000 to 750,000 distinct CDR3 sequences, 20% to 30% appearing once. The sample consisted of PBMCs, taken before TCRalphabeta/CD19-depleted stem cell transplant. Receptors originate from a boy younger than two with Wiskott-Aldrich syndrome, due to receive a stem cell transplant.

This clonotype was seen more than once but under ten times. V usage is TRBV27 and J usage is TRBJ2-6; D gene ambiguous. Between the trimmed V and J ends, which lost 6 bases and 2 bases, there was a span of 11 bases. The CDR3 is 15 residues long. Germline V gene lookup returns CDR1 MNHEY and CDR2 SMNVEV (reference sequence). CDR3 sequence (DNA): TGTGCCAGCAGGGCCCCCGGTACTGGGGCCAACGTCCTGACTTTC. The encoded protein is CASRAPGTGANVLTF.

This clonotype has only a few counts. This chain links TRBV12-3 or TRBV12-4 with TRBJ1-2; 8 bases align to TRBD1. The CDR3 has 13 amino acids. Trimming took 6 bases from V and 7 from J; bases not matched to a gene: 7. This CDR3 reads CASSNQGAGGYTF. The CDR3 coding sequence is TGTGCCAGCAGCAACCAGGGGGCGGGTGGCTACACCTTC.

The chain couples TRBV20-1 to TRBJ2-3, with 10 bases that match TRBD2. Unmatched junction bases numbered 7, after V lost 2 bases and J lost 8 bases. The CDR3 has 14 amino acids. Per germline, CDR1 DFQATT and CDR2 SNEGSKA (reference sequence). The CDR3 reads CSARISGGTGTQYF. The CDR3 bases are TGCAGTGCTAGAATTAGCGGGGGGACCGGTACGCAGTATTTT.

This rearrangement joins TRBV5-1 to TRBJ2-7; tentatively, D is TRBD1 (6 bases). This CDR3 contains 15 residues. From germline, CDR1 is SGHRS and CDR2 YFSETQ. Trimming stripped 0 bases from V and 2 bases from J, with 12 bases between. The CDR3 spells CASSLEMTGPYEQYF. CDR3 DNA sequence: TGCGCCAGCAGCTTGGAAATGACAGGACCCTACGAGCAGTACTTC. Together with reference TRBV5-1 and TRBJ2-7, the CDR3 gives the full variable domain: KAGVTQTPRYLIKTRGQQVTLSCSPISGHRSVSWYQQTPGQGLQFLFEYFSETQRNKGNFPGRFSGRQFSNSRSEMNVSTLELGDSALYLCASSLEMTGPYEQYFGPGTRLTVT.

This clonotype was found a few times. The chain uses TRBV5-1 and TRBJ2-1; D is undetermined. The V gene's germline CDR1 is SGHRS and CDR2 YFSETQ. Trimming took off 0 bases at V and 6 bases at J, with 7 bases between the two ends. The CDR3 has 13 residues. CDR3 sequence reads: CASSLDPGNEQFF. The CDR3 nucleotides read TGCGCCAGCAGCTTGGATCCGGGCAATGAGCAGTTCTTC.

The V and J genes are TRBV21-1 and TRBJ2-7; the listed D gene, TRBD2, was not tested against the DNA. TRBV21-1 is a known pseudogene. The CDR3 is 15 residues long. The CDR3 loop is CASSKGLAGDGEQYF. Written as DNA, the CDR3 is TGTGCCAGCAGCAAAGGACTAGCGGGAGATGGGGAGCAGTACTTC.

This chain connects TRBV5-1 to TRBJ2-4; the D gene is possibly TRBD1 (6 bases). Germline CDR1 and CDR2: SGHRS and YFSETQ. With 5 bases removed from V and 7 bases from J, the gap between germline ends came to 13 bases. CDR3 length: 13 amino acids. CDR3 residues: CASRPGQGNIQYF. The CDR3 DNA reads TGCGCCAGCAGACCAGGGCAGGGGAACATTCAGTACTTC. The full variable domain, completed using reference TRBV5-1 and TRBJ2-4, is KAGVTQTPRYLIKTRGQQVTLSCSPISGHRSVSWYQQTPGQGLQFLFEYFSETQRNKGNFPGRFSGRQFSNSRSEMNVSTLELGDSALYLCASRPGQGNIQYFGAGTRLSVL.

This clonotype turned up a few times. The chain recombines TRBV6-5 with TRBJ2-7; D gene ambiguous. Looked up from germline, CDR1 is MNHEY and CDR2 is SVGAGI. There are 13 residues in the CDR3. Between the trimmed V and J ends, which lost 4 bases and 6 bases, there was a span of 13 bases. CDR3 in amino acids: CASSSETIPEQYF. DNA of the CDR3: TGTGCCAGCAGTTCCGAGACAATCCCCGAGCAGTACTTC.

This clonotype showed up just a few times. The CDR3 DNA reads TGCGCCAGCAGCTTGGGAGTAGCGGGATATACAGATACGCAGTATTTT. Residues: CASSLGVAGYTDTQYF. The chain links TRBV5-1 to TRBJ2-3, with 8 bases lining up with TRBD2. The CDR3 sequence is 16 residues long. The germline V gene encodes CDR1 SGHRS and CDR2 YFSETQ. Unmatched junction bases numbered 6, after V lost 0 bases and J lost 3 bases.

This clonotype was observed a few times. The CDR3 loop is CSVGTSGRARTSYNEQFF. In DNA, the CDR3 is TGCAGCGTCGGGACTAGCGGGAGGGCCAGAACCTCCTACAATGAGCAGTTCTTC. The gene calls are TRBV29-1 and TRBJ2-1, with TRBD2 matching over 16 bases. This CDR3 contains 18 residues. Trimming cost V 6 bases and J 0 bases; bases outside gene matches: 8. Germline CDR1 SQVTM, CDR2 ANQGSEA.

The CDR3 DNA is TGTGCCAGCAGTGCGGGCCGGCTCTACGAAAAACTGTTTTTT. Amino acid sequence: CASSAGRLYEKLFF. The rearrangement joins TRBV2 to TRBJ1-4; no definite D call. The V and J ends lost 4 bases and 8 bases respectively, with 14 bases between them. The germline gives CDR1 SNHLY, CDR2 FYNNEI. There are 14 residues in the CDR3.

This clonotype was counted between two and nine times. This chain connects TRBV7-9 to TRBJ2-1, with 8 bases aligning to TRBD2. Germline assignment: CDR1 SEHNR and CDR2 FQNEAQ (reference sequence). The CDR3 covers 14 residues. J was trimmed by 9 bases and V by 0 bases; bases with no gene match: 4. The CDR3 region has the DNA TGTGCCAGCAGCTTAGCCGGGACTAGGGGTGAGCAGTTCTTC. Its protein product is CASSLAGTRGEQFF.

This sequence joins TRBV24-1 and TRBJ2-3, with a tentative D call TRBD2 (5 bases). This CDR3 has 15 residues. Trimming left V 3 bases short and J 2 bases short, with 11 bases between. The germline V gene has CDR1 KGHDR and CDR2 SFDVKD. The CDR3 loop reads CATSDTEDFTDTQYF. As DNA, the CDR3 is TGTGCCACCAGTGATACGGAGGACTTCACAGATACGCAGTATTTT.

On this clonotype: The CDR3 does not end in the conserved phenylalanine or tryptophan, so this is likely a read error. V gene TRBV14 combines with J gene TRBJ2-7; unclear D gene. In germline, CDR1 is SGHDN, CDR2 FVKESK. This CDR3 is built from 13 residues. Trimming took 1 base from V and 3 from J, leaving 7 bases between them. CDR3 sequence reads: CASSQGLIYEQYS. DNA for the CDR3: TGTGCCAGCAGCCAAGGATTAATCTACGAGCAGTACTCC.

J is TRBJ2-3 and V is TRBV7-6; possibly TRBD2 for D (5 bases). Between the trimmed V and J ends, which lost 1 base and 3 bases, there was a span of 14 bases. The CDR3 runs 16 residues. Germline-derived CDR1 and CDR2 are SGHVS and FNYEAQ. The DNA of the CDR3 is TGTGCCAGCAGCTTAGGAATAGTCACGGGGACAGATACGCAGTATTTT. It codes for CASSLGIVTGTDTQYF. Variable domain in full (rest from reference TRBV7-6 and TRBJ2-3): GAGVSQSPRYKVTKRGQDVALRCDPISGHVSLYWYRQALGQGPEFLTYFNYEAQQDKSGLPNDRFSAERPEGSISTLTIQRTEQRDSAMYRCASSLGIVTGTDTQYFGPGTRLTVL.

This clonotype was seen only a few times. The chain joins TRBV20-1 to TRBJ2-1; 10 positions match TRBD2. The trim removed 6 bases at V and 5 bases at J, leaving 10 bases unmatched. Germline CDR1 reads DFQATT; CDR2 reads SNEGSKA (reference sequence). This CDR3 region has 15 residues. CDR3 sequence reads: CSAWDRTSGHNEQFF. The CDR3 DNA sequence: TGCAGTGCCTGGGACCGGACTAGCGGACACAATGAGCAGTTCTTC.

V usage is TRBV10-3 and J usage is TRBJ2-4; D gene unclear. V dropped 9 bases and J dropped 0 bases, with 9 bases sitting between them. This CDR3 is 13 amino acids long. CDR1 ENHRY and CDR2 SYGVKD come from the germline V gene. The CDR3 spells CAMSQLAKNIQYF. The CDR3 DNA follows: TGTGCCATGTCACAGCTAGCCAAAAACATTCAGTACTTC.

This clonotype was found once. This chain uses TRBV4-2 with TRBJ2-6, with D possibly TRBD2 on 5 matching bases. Trimming left V 7 bases short and J 1 base short, with 8 bases between. This CDR3 has 14 amino acids. Germline V gives CDR1 LGHNA, CDR2 YNFKEQ. In DNA, the CDR3 is TGTGCCAGCACCCGGGATTCTGGGGCCAACGTCCTGACTTTC. This codes for CASTRDSGANVLTF.